Sequencing of this T cell receptor beta chain was carried out in a study of CD8 T cells in Susac syndrome. With random hexamers, reverse transcription was performed on 0.5 to 1 ug of RNA. TCRdb ran MiXCR on the immunoSEQ multiplex PCR reads and lists one entry per CDR3 protein. The repertoire holds 160,000 or so distinct CDR3 sequences, with roughly 95% as singletons. The multiple sclerosis control group was made up of treatment-naive patients with stable or active relapsing-remitting disease. The specimen was CD8+ T cells from PBMCs. This TCR was recovered from a human donor with multiple sclerosis.

The CDR3: CASSSRDRGATDTQYF. CDR3 sequence (DNA): TGTGCCAGCAGCTCCCGAGACAGGGGAGCCACAGATACGCAGTATTTT. The V and J genes are TRBV7-9 and TRBJ2-3; TRBD1 agrees at 8 bases. CDR3 length equals 16 residues. V was pared by 4 bases and J by 2 bases, with 8 bases of the junction left unmatched. Germline V CDR1 and CDR2: SEHNR, FQNEAQ (reference sequence).